The sample holds a few counts of the clone carrying this T cell receptor (beta chain). The conserved final phenylalanine or tryptophan is absent from the CDR3, which likely points to a read error. The template used for profiling TCR beta VDJ and CDR3 was genomic DNA. MiXCR, run by TCRdb on the reads, gives a single entry per CDR3 protein. This sample has some 160,000 distinct CDR3 sequences; over 40% occur once, and the top ten carry roughly 3.2%. In patients chosen for sequencing, flow cytometry had shown CD8+CD57+ cell expansion. The data belong to a study of CD8+CD57+ T cells in acquired aplastic anemia. The germline V and J ends were trimmed by 5 bases and 1 base, with 16 bases remaining between them. CDR3 size: 16 residues. CDR1 and CDR2 from the germline V gene are SGDLS and YYNGEE.

The chain is built from TRBV9 and TRBJ1-3; no firm D call. The sequenced sample was sorted CD4+, CD8+, or CD8+CD57+ T cells (not recorded which) from PBMCs. The TCR comes from a human donor with aplastic anemia. The CDR3 DNA reads as TGTGCCAGCAGGAACATACCTACGGTGTCTGGAAACACCATATATCTT. It translates to CASRNIPTVSGNTIYL.